The 24 T cell receptor beta chains presented below share a single source sample, sequenced in a study of CD8 T cells in ankylosing spondylitis. TCRdb used MiXCR to reprocess the 5' RACE reads, holding one entry per CDR3 protein. The sample has more than 200,000 distinct CDR3 sequences; more than 20% are singletons. Sequences were obtained from blood, either unsorted or a sorted T cell fraction (not recorded which). The receptors here all came from a male donor with ankylosing spondylitis or in good health (not recorded which).

This clonotype was found many times. V is TRBV24-1 and J is TRBJ2-5; 7 bases fit TRBD1. CDR3 length equals 15 residues. Trimming cost V 3 bases and J 1 base; bases outside gene matches: 4. Germline V lookup: CDR1 KGHDR, CDR2 SFDVKD. CDR3 sequence: CATSDPRDSQETQYF. CDR3 sequence (DNA): TGTGCCACCAGTGATCCACGGGACAGCCAAGAGACCCAGTACTTC.

This clonotype has a handful of counts. This chain uses TRBV20-1 with TRBJ2-1; 11 positions match TRBD2. J was trimmed by 6 bases and V by 6 bases; bases with no gene match: 7. CDR3 size: 14 residues. CDR1 is DFQATT and CDR2 is SNEGSKA in the germline V gene (reference sequence). CDR3 region: CSADSGGAANEQFF. DNA for the CDR3: TGCAGTGCAGATAGCGGGGGGGCGGCCAATGAGCAGTTCTTC.

This chain joins TRBV6-5 and TRBJ1-2; no clear D. The CDR3 covers 12 residues. The germline CDR1 and CDR2 sequences are MNHEY and SVGAGI. The ends were cut back, 3 bases at V and 4 bases at J, with 6 bases in the middle. In nucleotides, the CDR3 is TGTGCCAGCAGTTATCAGGTCTATGGCTACACCTTC. This codes for CASSYQVYGYTF.

This clonotype appeared a few times. This rearrangement joins TRBV20-1 to TRBJ1-2; D unresolved. Germline CDR1 and CDR2: DFQATT and SNEGSKA (reference sequence). Trimming shortened V by 3 bases and J by 4 bases, and 9 bases separated the two germline ends. This CDR3 contains 12 residues. CDR3 in amino acids: CSASSGSYGYTF. The CDR3 DNA reads as TGCAGTGCTAGCTCGGGGTCCTATGGCTACACCTTC.

At least ten counts were recorded for this clonotype. CDR3 sequence: CASSPGVWYGYTF. The CDR3 DNA sequence: TGTGCCAGCAGCCCCGGGGTATGGTATGGCTACACCTTC. This rearrangement joins TRBV7-9 to TRBJ1-2; D call uncertain. The CDR3 runs to 13 residues. V was pared by 5 bases and J by 5 bases, with 12 bases between. In germline, CDR1 is SEHNR, CDR2 FQNEAQ (reference sequence). Variable domain in full (rest from reference TRBV7-9 and TRBJ1-2): DTGVSQNPRHKITKRGQNVTFRCDPISEHNRLYWYRQTLGQGPEFLTYFQNEAQLEKSRLLSDRFSAERPKGSFSTLEIQRTEQGDSAMYLCASSPGVWYGYTFGSGTRLTVV.

The V and J genes are TRBV20-1 and TRBJ2-1, with 11 bases fitting TRBD1. This CDR3 comprises 16 residues. V shed 3 bases, J shed 8 bases, and the junction held 12 bases outside the gene matches. The germline V gene encodes CDR1 DFQATT and CDR2 SNEGSKA (reference sequence). The CDR3 DNA follows: TGCAGTGCTAGGATACCGGGACAGGGGGGTGTAGATGAGCAGTTCTTC. As protein: CSARIPGQGGVDEQFF.

A few counts support this clonotype. The chain uses TRBV29-1 and TRBJ2-3; TRBD2 matches 10 bases. V lost 6 bases to trimming and J lost 4 bases; unmatched junction nucleotides: 7. This CDR3 is 14 amino acids long. Germline CDR1 and CDR2: SQVTM and ANQGSEA. CDR3: CSVALAGVADTQYF. In DNA form, the CDR3 reads TGCAGCGTCGCTCTAGCGGGGGTGGCAGATACGCAGTATTTT.

The J gene is TRBJ2-3, the V gene TRBV5-1, with D perhaps matching TRBD2 (5 bases). Germline CDR1 reads SGHRS; CDR2 reads YFSETQ. V was shortened by 2 bases and J by 0 bases, with 16 bases between the two germline ends. The CDR3 consists of 17 residues. The CDR3 nucleotides read TGCGCCAGCAGCTTCTTTCCAGCGGCCTCTAGCACAGATACGCAGTATTTT. This codes for CASSFFPAASSTDTQYF.

This clonotype showed up many times. CDR3 sequence: CASSFRQGINSPLHF. In DNA, the CDR3 is TGTGCCAGCAGTTTTCGACAGGGAATTAATTCACCCCTCCACTTT. The chain employs TRBV12-3 or TRBV12-4 and TRBJ1-6; TRBD1 matches at 7 bases. This CDR3 is 15 amino acids long. The V segment lost 3 bases and the J segment 6 bases; nucleotides outside the gene matches: 5.

This clonotype occurred a few times. The rearrangement links TRBV20-1 to TRBJ2-7, with D perhaps matching TRBD1 (5 bases). This CDR3 contains 13 residues. Germline lookup yields CDR1 DFQATT and CDR2 SNEGSKA (reference sequence). The germline V and J ends were trimmed by 2 bases and 2 bases, with 10 bases remaining between them. The CDR3 coding sequence is TGCAGTGCTAGATGGGGCGGAACCTACGAGCAGTACTTC. Protein: CSARWGGTYEQYF.

In this sample, this clonotype turned up many times. In DNA, the CDR3 is TGTGCCAGCAGTCTACAGGGGGGTAATGAAAAACTGTTTTTT. It specifies CASSLQGGNEKLFF. This chain connects TRBV28 to TRBJ1-4; 8 nucleotides line up with TRBD1. This CDR3 comprises 14 residues. Germline V gives CDR1 MDHEN, CDR2 SYDVKM. J lost 4 bases, V lost 5 bases, and 3 bases had no gene match.

This clonotype has a single count. This rearrangement joins TRBV20-1 to TRBJ2-1, with D perhaps matching TRBD2 (6 bases). The CDR3 sequence is 14 residues long. Per germline, CDR1 DFQATT and CDR2 SNEGSKA (reference sequence). Trimming took off 1 base at V and 3 bases at J, with 10 bases between the two ends. DNA of the CDR3: TGCAGTGCTAGAGGGGTAGCGGTCTACAATGAGCAGTTCTTC. This translates into CSARGVAVYNEQFF.

This clonotype was seen at least ten times. This chain links TRBV20-1 with TRBJ2-3, with D perhaps given as TRBD1 or TRBD2 (5 bases each). With 6 bases removed from V and 3 bases from J, the gap between germline ends came to 10 bases. The germline V gene has CDR1 DFQATT and CDR2 SNEGSKA (reference sequence). This CDR3 region has 12 residues. The DNA for the CDR3 is TGCAGTGCGGGGACGAGGACAGATACGCAGTATTTT. Translated, it gives CSAGTRTDTQYF.

The chain carries TRBV20-1 and TRBJ2-5; either TRBD1 or TRBD2 may fit D (5 bases each). The germline V gene has CDR1 DFQATT and CDR2 SNEGSKA (reference sequence). V lost 6 bases and J lost 5, with 22 bases in between. The CDR3 sequence is 15 residues long. The CDR3 coding sequence is TGCAGTGCCGGAGGCCCTGGGACGGTCGAGGAGACCCAGTACTTC. It codes for CSAGGPGTVEETQYF.

Ten or more counts support this clonotype. V and J are TRBV20-1 and TRBJ1-6; the D gene is possibly TRBD1 (5 bases). V lost 3 bases and J lost 4, with 22 bases in between. Germline CDR1 reads DFQATT; CDR2 reads SNEGSKA (reference sequence). The CDR3 covers 18 residues. The CDR3 DNA reads TGCAGTGCTAGTGAGCTACGGGGGGGACCGCGGTATAATTCACCCCTCCACTTT. This encodes CSASELRGGPRYNSPLHF.

This clonotype was seen more than once but under ten times. This sequence joins TRBV6-2 or TRBV6-3 and TRBJ1-5, with 8 bases identical to TRBD1. Germline V gene data show CDR1 as MNHEY and CDR2 as SVGEGT. There are 14 residues in the CDR3. Trimming removed 7 bases from V and 6 bases from J; junction bases left unmatched: 8. DNA of the CDR3: TGTGCCAGCAAACAGACAGGGGTTCGTCAGCCCCAGCATTTT. Translating gives CASKQTGVRQPQHF.

This chain links TRBV20-1 with TRBJ2-5; 11 nucleotides line up with TRBD2. The ends lost 4 bases at V and 0 bases at J; junction bases unmatched: 7. CDR1 is DFQATT, CDR2 SNEGSKA, per germline (reference sequence). The CDR3 is made up of 16 amino acids. CDR3 sequence reads: CSAIRLAGKYQETQYF. DNA for the CDR3: TGCAGTGCTATAAGACTAGCGGGGAAGTACCAAGAGACCCAGTACTTC.

This clonotype was seen ten or more times. The rearrangement links TRBV12-3 or TRBV12-4 to TRBJ2-5; perhaps TRBD1 as D (6 bases). The CDR3 spans 13 residues. Trimming left V 8 bases short and J 5 bases short, with 15 bases between. The CDR3 loop is CASRRGGGETQYF. The CDR3 DNA is TGTGCCAGCCGTAGAGGGGGTGGGGAGACCCAGTACTTC.

This clonotype was counted only a few times. V usage is TRBV20-1 and J usage is TRBJ2-3; TRBD2 matches 7 bases. Germline V CDR1 and CDR2: DFQATT, SNEGSKA (reference sequence). The CDR3 totals 13 residues. Written as DNA, the CDR3 is TGCTCAAAGCCCGGGGGGACGGGGGATACGCAGTATTTT. Translating it yields CSKPGGTGDTQYF.

The J gene is TRBJ2-3, the V gene TRBV23-1; D call uncertain. TRBV23-1 falls under the ORF class, with uncertain function. The CDR3 consists of 15 residues. Trimming shortened V by 7 bases and J by 2 bases, and 16 bases separated the two germline ends. CDR3 residues: CASIPGGTHTDTQYF. The CDR3 bases are TGCGCCAGCATCCCCGGCGGCACCCACACAGATACGCAGTATTTT.

The chain is built from TRBV20-1 and TRBJ1-1; D is uncertain. Germline V lookup: CDR1 DFQATT, CDR2 SNEGSKA (reference sequence). The CDR3 totals 12 residues. Deletions cut 5 bases from V and 6 bases from J, with 13 bases between. The CDR3 reads CSAVGYSAEAFF. The CDR3 DNA follows: TGCAGTGCTGTGGGGTATAGCGCTGAAGCTTTCTTT.

The genes are TRBV3-1 and TRBJ2-2; TRBD2 is a possible D gene (5 bases). The V end was cut by 4 bases, the J end by 5 bases, with 14 bases between. The CDR3 loop spans 15 amino acids. The germline CDR1 and CDR2 sequences are LGHDT and YNNKEL (reference sequence). The DNA of the CDR3 is TGTGCCAGCAGCCGACGAACGCTAGCAACCGGGGAGCTGTTTTTT. Its translation: CASSRRTLATGELFF.

The chain joins TRBV29-1 to TRBJ2-7, with 9 bases fitting TRBD1. The CDR3 length is 15 residues. Per germline, CDR1 SQVTM and CDR2 ANQGSEA. CDR3 in amino acids: CREPETGGPSYEQYF. The CDR3, as DNA: TGCAGGGAACCAGAAACAGGGGGCCCCTCCTACGAGCAGTACTTC.

This chain joins TRBV12-3 or TRBV12-4 and TRBJ2-7; tentative D call: TRBD1 (6 bases). Deletions cut 4 bases from V and 7 bases from J, with 11 bases between. This CDR3 is 12 amino acids long. The CDR3 coding sequence is TGTGCCAGCAGTTCCTCAGGGGTGGAGCAGTACTTC. Its protein is CASSSSGVEQYF.